This T cell receptor beta chain was observed in a study of T cells in Graves' hyperthyroidism and ophthalmopathy. Findings of the study overall: Most thyroid clonotypes with frequency above 0.001 were detected in blood.

Remarks on this clonotype: No antigen is known for it.

Template material for amplifying TCR beta CDR3 regions consisted of RNA transcripts. First-round RT-PCR of the TCR CDR3 relied on the HTBI primer set. TCRdb reanalysed the multiplex PCR reads using MiXCR and keeps one entry per CDR3 protein. The data hold 75,000 to 100,000 distinct CDR3 sequences, with about 37% observed a single time. Based on clinical symptoms, serum thyroxine and TRAb, thyroid ultrasound and orbital computed tomography, diagnoses were reached. The source material was peripheral blood or thyroid tissue (not recorded which). The TCR originated in a woman in her twenties or thirties with Graves' hyperthyroidism.

CDR3 nucleotide sequence: TGTGCCACCAGCAGTGAGCAAAACTACGAGCAGTACTTC. Protein product: CATSSEQNYEQYF. V gene TRBV15 combines with J gene TRBJ2-7; no clear D gene. The CDR3 is 13 amino acids. V was shortened by 3 bases and J by 3 bases, with 9 bases between the two germline ends. The V gene's germline CDR1 is LNHNV and CDR2 YYDKDF (reference sequence).